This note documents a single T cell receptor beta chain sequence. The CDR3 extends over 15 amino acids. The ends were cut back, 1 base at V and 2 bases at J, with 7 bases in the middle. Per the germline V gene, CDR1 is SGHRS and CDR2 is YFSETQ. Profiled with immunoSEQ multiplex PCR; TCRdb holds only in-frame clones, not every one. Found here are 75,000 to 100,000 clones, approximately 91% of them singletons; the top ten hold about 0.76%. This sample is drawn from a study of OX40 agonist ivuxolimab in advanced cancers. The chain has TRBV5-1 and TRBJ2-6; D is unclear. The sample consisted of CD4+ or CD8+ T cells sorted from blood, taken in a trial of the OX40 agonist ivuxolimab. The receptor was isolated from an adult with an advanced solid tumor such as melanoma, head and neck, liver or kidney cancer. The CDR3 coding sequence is TGCGCCAGCAGCTTGAGTAGGGCTGGGGCCAACGTCCTGACTTTC. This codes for CASSLSRAGANVLTF.